This TCR beta chain is drawn from a study of cytotoxic CD8 clonotypes in ibrutinib-treated CLL. Germline CDR1 SQVTM, CDR2 ANQGSEA. The CDR3 has 14 amino acids. Losses at the gene ends were 3 bases for V and 0 bases for J; bases not matched to a gene: 1. TCRdb's copy holds only in-frame clones and misses some; the assay was immunoSEQ multiplex PCR. The repertoire includes some 300,000 clones, about 77% of them detected once, and 6.5% to 8.5% sits in the top ten. This material consisted of PBMCs, taken before ibrutinib treatment. The chain joins TRBV29-1 to TRBJ2-7; 11 nucleotides match TRBD2. The TCR was taken from a human donor with chronic lymphocytic leukemia. CDR3 amino acids: CSVDTSGSSYEQYF. The CDR3 nucleotides are TGCAGCGTTGATACTAGCGGGAGCTCCTACGAGCAGTACTTC.